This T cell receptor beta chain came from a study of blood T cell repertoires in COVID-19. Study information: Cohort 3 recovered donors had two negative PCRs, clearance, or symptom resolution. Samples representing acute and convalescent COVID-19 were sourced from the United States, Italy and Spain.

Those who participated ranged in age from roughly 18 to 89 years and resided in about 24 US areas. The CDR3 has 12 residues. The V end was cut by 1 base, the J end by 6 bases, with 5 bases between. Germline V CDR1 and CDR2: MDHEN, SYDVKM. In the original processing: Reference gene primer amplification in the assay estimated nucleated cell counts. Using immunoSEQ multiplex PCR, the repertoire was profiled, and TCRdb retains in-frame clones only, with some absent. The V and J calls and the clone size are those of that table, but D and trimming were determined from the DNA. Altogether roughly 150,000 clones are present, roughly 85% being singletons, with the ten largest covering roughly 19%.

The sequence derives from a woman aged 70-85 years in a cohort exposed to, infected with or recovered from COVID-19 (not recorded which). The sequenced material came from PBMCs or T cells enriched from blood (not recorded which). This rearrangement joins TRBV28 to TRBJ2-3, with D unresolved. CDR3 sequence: CASSLLRDTQYF. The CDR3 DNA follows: TGTGCCAGCAGTTTATTGAGGGATACGCAGTATTTT.